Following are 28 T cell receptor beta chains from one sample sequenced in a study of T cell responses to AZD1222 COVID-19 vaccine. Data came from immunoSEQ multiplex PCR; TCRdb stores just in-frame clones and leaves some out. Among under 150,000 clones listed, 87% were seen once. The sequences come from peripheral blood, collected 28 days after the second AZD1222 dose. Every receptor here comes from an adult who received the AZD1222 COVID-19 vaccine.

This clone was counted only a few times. As DNA, the CDR3 is TGTGCCAGCAGCCCCCCAGGAGTGGCCTCAGATACGCAGTATTTT. It specifies CASSPPGVASDTQYF. The gene calls are TRBV13 and TRBJ2-3; D unresolved. The CDR3 has 15 residues. Germline V lookup: CDR1 PRHDT, CDR2 FYEKMQ (reference sequence). V was clipped by 5 bases and J by 4 bases, with 16 bases between them.

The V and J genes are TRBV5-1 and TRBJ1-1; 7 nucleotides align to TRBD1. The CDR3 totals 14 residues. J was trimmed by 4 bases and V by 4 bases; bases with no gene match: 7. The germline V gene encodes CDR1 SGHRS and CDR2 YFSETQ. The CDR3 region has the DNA TGCGCCAGCAGCCATGGACAGGTTGGCACTGAAGCTTTCTTT. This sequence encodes CASSHGQVGTEAFF.

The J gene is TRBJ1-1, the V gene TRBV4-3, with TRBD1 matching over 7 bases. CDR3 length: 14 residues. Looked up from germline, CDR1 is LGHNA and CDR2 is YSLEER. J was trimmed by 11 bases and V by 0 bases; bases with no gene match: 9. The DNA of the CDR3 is TGCGCCAGCAGCCAAGATTACAGGGGACGGGGGGCTTTCTTT. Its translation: CASSQDYRGRGAFF.

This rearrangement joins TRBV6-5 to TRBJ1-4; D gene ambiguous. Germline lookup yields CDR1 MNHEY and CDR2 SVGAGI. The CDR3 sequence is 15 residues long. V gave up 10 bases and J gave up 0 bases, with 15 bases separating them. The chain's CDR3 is CATSGNHATNEKLFF. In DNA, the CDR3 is TGTGCCACATCCGGGAACCATGCAACTAATGAAAAACTGTTTTTT.

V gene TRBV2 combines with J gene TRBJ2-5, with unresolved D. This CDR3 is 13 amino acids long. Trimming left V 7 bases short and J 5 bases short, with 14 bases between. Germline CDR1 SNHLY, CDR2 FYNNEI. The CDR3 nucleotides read TGTGCCAGCAAAGTCCTCCAACGGGAGACCCAGTACTTC. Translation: CASKVLQRETQYF. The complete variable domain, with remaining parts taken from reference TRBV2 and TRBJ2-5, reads EPEVTQTPSHQVTQMGQEVILRCVPISNHLYFYWYRQILGQKVEFLVSFYNNEISEKSEIFDDQFSVERPDGSNFTLKIRSTKLEDSAMYFCASKVLQRETQYFGPGTRLLVL.

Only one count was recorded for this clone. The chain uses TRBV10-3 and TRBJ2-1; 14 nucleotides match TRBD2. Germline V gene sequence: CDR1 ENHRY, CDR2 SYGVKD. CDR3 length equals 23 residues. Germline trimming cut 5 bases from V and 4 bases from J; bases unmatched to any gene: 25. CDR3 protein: CAISSPTGVPAGTSGGSYNEQFF. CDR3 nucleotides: TGTGCCATCAGTTCCCCGACAGGAGTTCCCGCCGGGACTAGCGGGGGTTCATACAATGAGCAGTTCTTC.

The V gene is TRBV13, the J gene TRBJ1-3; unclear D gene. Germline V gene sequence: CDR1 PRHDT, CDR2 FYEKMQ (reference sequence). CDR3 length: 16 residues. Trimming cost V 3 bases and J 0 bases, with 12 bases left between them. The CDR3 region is CASSFGRVSSGNTIYF. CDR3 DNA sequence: TGTGCCAGCAGCTTTGGCCGGGTTAGCTCTGGAAACACCATATATTTT.

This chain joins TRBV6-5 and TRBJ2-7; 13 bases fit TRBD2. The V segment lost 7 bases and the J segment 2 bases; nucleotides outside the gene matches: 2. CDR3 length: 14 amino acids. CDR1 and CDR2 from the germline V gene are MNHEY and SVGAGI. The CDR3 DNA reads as TGTGCCAGCATGGGACTAGCGGGGACCTACGAGCAGTACTTC. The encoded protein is CASMGLAGTYEQYF.

CDR3 sequence reads: CASSSQEGQNSPLHF. The DNA of the CDR3 is TGTGCCAGCAGCTCCCAGGAGGGTCAAAATTCACCCCTCCACTTT. The chain carries TRBV3-1 (or the pseudogene TRBV3-2) and TRBJ1-6; D remains ambiguous. Germline V gives CDR1 LGHDT, CDR2 YNNKEL (reference sequence). Between the trimmed V and J ends, which lost 5 bases and 7 bases, there was a span of 15 bases. The CDR3 runs 15 residues.

The CDR3 DNA sequence: TGTGCCAGTGGGACAGGGGGGAACTATGGCTACACCTTC. It translates to CASGTGGNYGYTF. J is TRBJ1-2 and V is TRBV19; TRBD1 aligns across 11 bases. J was trimmed by 2 bases and V by 8 bases; bases with no gene match: 1. The germline V gene has CDR1 LNHDA and CDR2 SQIVND (reference sequence). The CDR3 is 13 residues long.

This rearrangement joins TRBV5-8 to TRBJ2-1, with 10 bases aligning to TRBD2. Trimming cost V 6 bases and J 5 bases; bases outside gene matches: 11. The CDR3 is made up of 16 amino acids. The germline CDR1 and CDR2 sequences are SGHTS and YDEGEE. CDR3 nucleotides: TGTGCCAGCAACATCCCGGTAGCGGGGGGAAACAATGAGCAGTTCTTC. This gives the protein CASNIPVAGGNNEQFF.

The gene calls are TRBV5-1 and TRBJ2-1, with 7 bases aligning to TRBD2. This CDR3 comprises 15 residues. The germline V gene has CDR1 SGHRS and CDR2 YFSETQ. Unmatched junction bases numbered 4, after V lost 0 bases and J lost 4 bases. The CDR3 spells CASSLVAGTYNEQFF. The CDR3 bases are TGCGCCAGCAGCTTGGTAGCGGGTACGTACAATGAGCAGTTCTTC.

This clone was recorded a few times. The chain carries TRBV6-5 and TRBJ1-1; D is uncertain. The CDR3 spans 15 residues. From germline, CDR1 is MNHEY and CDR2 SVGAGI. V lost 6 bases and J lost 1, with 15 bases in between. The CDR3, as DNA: TGTGCCAGCAGGCCTCCGGAACGTGAGAACACTGAAGCTTTCTTT. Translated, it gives CASRPPERENTEAFF.

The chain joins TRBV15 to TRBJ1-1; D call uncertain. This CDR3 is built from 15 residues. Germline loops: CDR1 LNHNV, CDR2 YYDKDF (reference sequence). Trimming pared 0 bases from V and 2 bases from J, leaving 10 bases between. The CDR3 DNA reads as TGTGCCACCAGCAGAGAGGGCGGGCTTAACACTGAAGCTTTCTTT. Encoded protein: CATSREGGLNTEAFF.

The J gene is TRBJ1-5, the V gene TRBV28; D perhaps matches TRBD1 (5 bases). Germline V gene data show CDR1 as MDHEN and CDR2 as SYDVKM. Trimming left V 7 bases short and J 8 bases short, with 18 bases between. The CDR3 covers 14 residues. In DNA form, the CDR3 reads TGTGCCAGCACAGCTACGCAGGGAAGAAAGCCCCAGCATTTT. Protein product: CASTATQGRKPQHF.

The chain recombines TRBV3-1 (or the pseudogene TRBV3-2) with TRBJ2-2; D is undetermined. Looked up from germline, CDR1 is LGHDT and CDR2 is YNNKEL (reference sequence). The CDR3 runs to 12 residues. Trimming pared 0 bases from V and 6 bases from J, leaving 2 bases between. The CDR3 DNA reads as TGTGCCAGCAGCCAAGATTCCGGGGAGCTGTTTTTT. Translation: CASSQDSGELFF.

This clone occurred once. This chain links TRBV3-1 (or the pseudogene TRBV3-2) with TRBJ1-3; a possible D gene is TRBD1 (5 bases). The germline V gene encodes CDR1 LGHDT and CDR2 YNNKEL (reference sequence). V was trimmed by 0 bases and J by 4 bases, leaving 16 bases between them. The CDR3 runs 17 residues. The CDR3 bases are TGTGCCAGCAGCCAAGAGGGTCAGGGTTTGAAGGGAAACACCATATATTTT. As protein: CASSQEGQGLKGNTIYF.

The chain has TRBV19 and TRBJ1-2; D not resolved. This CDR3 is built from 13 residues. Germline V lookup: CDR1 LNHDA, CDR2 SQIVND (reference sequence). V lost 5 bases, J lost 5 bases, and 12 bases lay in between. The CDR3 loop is CASSPWRDYGYTF. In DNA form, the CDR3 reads TGTGCCAGTAGTCCCTGGAGGGATTATGGCTACACCTTC.

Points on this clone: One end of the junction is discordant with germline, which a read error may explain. CDR3 sequence (DNA): TGTGCCAGCAGCCTGGGGGGCCAGTACAGGATCTTC. Translating it yields CASSLGGQYRIF. V and J are TRBV7-2 and TRBJ2-1; D tentatively reads TRBD1 or TRBD2 (6 bases each). The CDR3 contains 12 residues. Germline values: CDR1 SGHTA, CDR2 FQGNSA.

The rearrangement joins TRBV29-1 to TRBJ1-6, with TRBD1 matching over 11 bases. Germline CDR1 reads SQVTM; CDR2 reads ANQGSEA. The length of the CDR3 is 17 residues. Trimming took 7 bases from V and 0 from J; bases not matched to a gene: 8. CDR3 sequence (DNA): TGCAGCGCCGCAACAGGGACAGGGGGCTCCTATAATTCACCCCTCCACTTT. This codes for CSAATGTGGSYNSPLHF.

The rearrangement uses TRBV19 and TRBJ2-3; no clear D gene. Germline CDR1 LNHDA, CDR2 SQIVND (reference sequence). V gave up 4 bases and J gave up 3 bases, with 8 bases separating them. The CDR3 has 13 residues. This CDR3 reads CASSTSGTDTQYF. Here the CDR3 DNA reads TGTGCCAGTAGTACCTCTGGGACAGATACGCAGTATTTT.

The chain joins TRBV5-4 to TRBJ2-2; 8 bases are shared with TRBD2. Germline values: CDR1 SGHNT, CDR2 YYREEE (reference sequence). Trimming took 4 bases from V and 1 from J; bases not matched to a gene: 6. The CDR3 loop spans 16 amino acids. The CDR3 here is CASSRGGHRNTGELFF. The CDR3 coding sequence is TGTGCCAGCAGCCGGGGGGGACATCGGAACACCGGGGAGCTGTTTTTT.

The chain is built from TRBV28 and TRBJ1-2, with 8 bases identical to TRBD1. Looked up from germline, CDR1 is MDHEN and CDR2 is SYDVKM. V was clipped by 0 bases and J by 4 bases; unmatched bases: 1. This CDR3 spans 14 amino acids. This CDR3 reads CASSLWGQVYGYTF. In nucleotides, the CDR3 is TGTGCCAGCAGTTTATGGGGACAGGTCTATGGCTACACCTTC.

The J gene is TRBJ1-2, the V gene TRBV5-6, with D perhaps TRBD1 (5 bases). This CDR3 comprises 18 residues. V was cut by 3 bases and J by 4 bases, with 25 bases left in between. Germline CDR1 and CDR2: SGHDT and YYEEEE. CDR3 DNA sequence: TGTGCCAGCAGCTCTGGCCTGTGGGACCTTGGTGTGAGCTATGGCTACACCTTC. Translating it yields CASSSGLWDLGVSYGYTF.

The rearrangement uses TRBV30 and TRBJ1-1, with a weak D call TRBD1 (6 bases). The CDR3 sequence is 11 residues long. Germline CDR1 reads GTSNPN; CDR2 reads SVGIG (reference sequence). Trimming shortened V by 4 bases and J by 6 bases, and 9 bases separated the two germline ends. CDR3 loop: CAWIRQAEAFF. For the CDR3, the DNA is TGTGCCTGGATCCGACAGGCTGAAGCTTTCTTT.

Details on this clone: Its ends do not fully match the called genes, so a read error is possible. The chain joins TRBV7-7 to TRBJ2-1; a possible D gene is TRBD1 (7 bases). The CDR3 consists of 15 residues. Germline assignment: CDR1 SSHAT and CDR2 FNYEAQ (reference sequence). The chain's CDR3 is CASSLADRYYNEQFF. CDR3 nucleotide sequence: TGTGCTAGCAGCTTAGCGGACAGGTACTACAATGAGCAGTTCTTC.

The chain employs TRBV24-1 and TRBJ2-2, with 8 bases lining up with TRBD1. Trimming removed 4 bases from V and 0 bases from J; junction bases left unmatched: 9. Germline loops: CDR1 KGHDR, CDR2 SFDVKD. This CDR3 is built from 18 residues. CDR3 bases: TGTGCCACCAGTGACCGCAGATGGACAGGGTCGAACACCGGGGAGCTGTTTTTT. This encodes CATSDRRWTGSNTGELFF.

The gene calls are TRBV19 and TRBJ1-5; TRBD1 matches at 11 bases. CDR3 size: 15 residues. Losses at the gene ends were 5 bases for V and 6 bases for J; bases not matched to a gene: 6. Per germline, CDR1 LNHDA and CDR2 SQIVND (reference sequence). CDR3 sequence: CASSAGTGGRQPQHF. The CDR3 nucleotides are TGTGCCAGTAGTGCCGGGACAGGGGGTCGTCAGCCCCAGCATTTT.